The present TCR beta chain was sequenced within a study of blood T cell repertoires in COVID-19. In the study overall: Samples representing acute and convalescent COVID-19 were sourced from the United States, Italy and Spain. T cells, B-cell-depleted T cells, or PBMCs supplied cDNA or gDNA.

Seattle cases were enrolled at active infection and followed longitudinally. Per the original data handling: Researchers report that nucleated cell counts were estimated from reference gene primer amplification. Assay used: immunoSEQ multiplex PCR; TCRdb lists only in-frame clones, some missing. The D gene and trimming were derived from the DNA, and the V and J assignments and clone size from that table. The table includes roughly 410,000 clones, about 89% detected once. This clonotype originated in a woman between 35 and 50 years old with COVID-19, enrolled during active disease. Sequencing was performed on peripheral blood.

CDR3 DNA sequence: TGTGCCAGCAGTTTATCTCTCGAACAGGCGTTCTACGAGCAGTACTTC. Its translation: CASSLSLEQAFYEQYF. The V call is TRBV28, the J call TRBJ2-7; TRBD1 might be the D (5 bases). The V end was cut by 1 base, the J end by 3 bases, with 16 bases between. The CDR3 is made up of 16 amino acids. The V gene's germline CDR1 is MDHEN and CDR2 SYDVKM.